The sequence of this T cell receptor beta chain was determined in a study of shared clonotypes between healthy human individuals. On this clone: The target antigen is unknown.

Whole-study results and caveats: Rarefaction gave evidence that sorted-subset sequencing remained incomplete despite large depth.

The V end was cut by 0 bases, the J end by 5 bases, with 14 bases between. The germline V gene encodes CDR1 GTSNPN and CDR2 SVGIG (reference sequence). This CDR3 comprises 14 residues. Only in-frame clones appear in the TCRdb table, and some are missing; sequencing was by immunoSEQ multiplex PCR. The data hold some 2,400,000 clones, with under 97% observed a single time. Sequenced: naive CD4+ T cells sorted from blood. Documented subset: CD45RA+ positively selected. The receptor was isolated from a young man in good health. The chain employs TRBV30 and TRBJ2-7; D unclear. The CDR3 DNA is TGTGCCTGGAGTGTCAGGCAGCCCCCCCACGAGCAGTACTTC. It codes for CAWSVRQPPHEQYF.